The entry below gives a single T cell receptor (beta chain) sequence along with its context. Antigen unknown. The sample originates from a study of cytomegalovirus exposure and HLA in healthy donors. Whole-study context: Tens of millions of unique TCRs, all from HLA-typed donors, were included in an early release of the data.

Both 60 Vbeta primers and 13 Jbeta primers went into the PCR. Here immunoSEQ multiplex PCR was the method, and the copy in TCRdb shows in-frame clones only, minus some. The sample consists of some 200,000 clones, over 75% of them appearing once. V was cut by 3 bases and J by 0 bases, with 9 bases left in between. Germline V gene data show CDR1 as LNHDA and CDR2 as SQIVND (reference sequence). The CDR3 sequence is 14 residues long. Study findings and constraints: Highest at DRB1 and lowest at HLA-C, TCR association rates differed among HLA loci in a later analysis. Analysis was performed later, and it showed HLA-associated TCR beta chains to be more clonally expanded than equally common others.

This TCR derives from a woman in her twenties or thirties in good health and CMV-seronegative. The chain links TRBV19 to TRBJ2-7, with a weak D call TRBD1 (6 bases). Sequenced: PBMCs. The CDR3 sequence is CASSIGQFSYEQYF. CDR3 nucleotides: TGTGCCAGTAGTATCGGACAGTTCTCCTACGAGCAGTACTTC.